This record looks at one T cell receptor beta chain sequence and its context. Its antigen is unknown. The sample originates from a study of T cell responses to AZD1222 COVID-19 vaccine. General study points: Spike-specific TCR breadth and depth were elevated following two AZD1222 doses.

Only in-frame clones appear in the TCRdb table, and some are missing; sequencing was by immunoSEQ multiplex PCR. The sample shows around 120,000 clones, about nine tenths of them seen only once. From germline, CDR1 is LGHDT and CDR2 YNNKEL (reference sequence). Deletions cut 1 base from V and 3 bases from J, with 9 bases between. There are 14 residues in the CDR3. The sample consisted of peripheral blood, taken 28 days after the second AZD1222 dose. This sequence joins TRBV3-1 (or the pseudogene TRBV3-2) and TRBJ1-2, with D possibly matching TRBD1 (5 bases). The clonotype originates from an adult who received the AZD1222 COVID-19 vaccine. CDR3 nucleotide sequence: TGTGCCAGCAGCCAAGCGTCCAGGGACTATGGCTACACCTTC. Amino acid sequence: CASSQASRDYGYTF.